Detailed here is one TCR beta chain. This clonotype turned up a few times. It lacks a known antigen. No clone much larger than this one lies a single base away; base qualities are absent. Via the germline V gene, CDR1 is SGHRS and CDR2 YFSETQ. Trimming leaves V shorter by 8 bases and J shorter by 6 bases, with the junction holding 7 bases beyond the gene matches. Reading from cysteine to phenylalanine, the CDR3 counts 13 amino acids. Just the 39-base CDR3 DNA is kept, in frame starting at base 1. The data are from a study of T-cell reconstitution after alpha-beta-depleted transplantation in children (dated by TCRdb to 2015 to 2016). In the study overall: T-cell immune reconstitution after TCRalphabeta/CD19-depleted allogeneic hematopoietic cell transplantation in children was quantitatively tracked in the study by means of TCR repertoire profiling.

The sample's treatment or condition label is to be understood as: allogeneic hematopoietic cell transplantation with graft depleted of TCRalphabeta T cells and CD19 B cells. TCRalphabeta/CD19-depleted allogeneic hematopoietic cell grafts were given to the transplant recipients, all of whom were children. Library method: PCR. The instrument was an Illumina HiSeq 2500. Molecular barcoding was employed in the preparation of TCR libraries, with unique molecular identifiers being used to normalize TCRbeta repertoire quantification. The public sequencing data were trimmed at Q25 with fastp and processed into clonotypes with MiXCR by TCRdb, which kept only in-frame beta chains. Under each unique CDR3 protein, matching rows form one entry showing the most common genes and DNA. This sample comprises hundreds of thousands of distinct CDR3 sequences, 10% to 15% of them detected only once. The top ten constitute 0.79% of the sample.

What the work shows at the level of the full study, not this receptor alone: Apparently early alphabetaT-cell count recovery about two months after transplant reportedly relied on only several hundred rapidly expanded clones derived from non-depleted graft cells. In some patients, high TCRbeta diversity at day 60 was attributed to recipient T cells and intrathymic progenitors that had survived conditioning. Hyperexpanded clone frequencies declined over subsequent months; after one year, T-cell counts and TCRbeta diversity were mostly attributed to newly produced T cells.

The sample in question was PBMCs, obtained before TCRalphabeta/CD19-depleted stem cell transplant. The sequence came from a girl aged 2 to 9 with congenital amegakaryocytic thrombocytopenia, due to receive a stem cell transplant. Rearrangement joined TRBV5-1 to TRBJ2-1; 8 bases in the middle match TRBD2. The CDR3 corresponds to CASAGLDRNEQFF. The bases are TGCGCCAGTGCGGGACTAGATCGCAATGAGCAGTTCTTC.